This TCR beta chain was obtained from a study of cytomegalovirus exposure and HLA in healthy donors. The repertoire was sequenced with immunoSEQ multiplex PCR; TCRdb's copy has only in-frame clones and lacks some. The data show fewer than 200,000 clones, around nine tenths seen once. There are 13 residues in the CDR3. In germline, CDR1 is SGHRS, CDR2 YFSETQ. V lost 6 bases to trimming and J lost 3 bases, with 12 bases between them. The chain recombines TRBV5-1 with TRBJ2-5; the D gene is possibly TRBD2 (6 bases). The sequenced sample consisted of PBMCs. This clonotype was obtained from a young man in good health and CMV-seropositive. The CDR3 bases are TGCGCCAGCACGAGGGGCGGGAAAGAGACCCAGTACTTC. Amino acids: CASTRGGKETQYF.